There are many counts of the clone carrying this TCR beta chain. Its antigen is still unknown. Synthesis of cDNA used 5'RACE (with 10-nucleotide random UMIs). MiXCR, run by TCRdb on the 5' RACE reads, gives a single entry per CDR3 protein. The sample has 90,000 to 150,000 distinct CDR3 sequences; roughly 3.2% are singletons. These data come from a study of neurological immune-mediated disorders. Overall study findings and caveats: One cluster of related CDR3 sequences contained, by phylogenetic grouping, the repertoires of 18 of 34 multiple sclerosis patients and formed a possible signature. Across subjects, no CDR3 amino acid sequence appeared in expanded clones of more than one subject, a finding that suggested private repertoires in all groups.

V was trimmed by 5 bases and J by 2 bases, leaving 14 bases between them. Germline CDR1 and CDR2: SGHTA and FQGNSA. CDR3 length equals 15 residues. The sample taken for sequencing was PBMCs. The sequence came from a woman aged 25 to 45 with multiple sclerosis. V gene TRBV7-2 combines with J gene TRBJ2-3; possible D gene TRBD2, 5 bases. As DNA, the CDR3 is TGTGCCAGCAGCCTACGGACTCCCCACACAGATACGCAGTATTTT. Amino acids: CASSLRTPHTDTQYF.